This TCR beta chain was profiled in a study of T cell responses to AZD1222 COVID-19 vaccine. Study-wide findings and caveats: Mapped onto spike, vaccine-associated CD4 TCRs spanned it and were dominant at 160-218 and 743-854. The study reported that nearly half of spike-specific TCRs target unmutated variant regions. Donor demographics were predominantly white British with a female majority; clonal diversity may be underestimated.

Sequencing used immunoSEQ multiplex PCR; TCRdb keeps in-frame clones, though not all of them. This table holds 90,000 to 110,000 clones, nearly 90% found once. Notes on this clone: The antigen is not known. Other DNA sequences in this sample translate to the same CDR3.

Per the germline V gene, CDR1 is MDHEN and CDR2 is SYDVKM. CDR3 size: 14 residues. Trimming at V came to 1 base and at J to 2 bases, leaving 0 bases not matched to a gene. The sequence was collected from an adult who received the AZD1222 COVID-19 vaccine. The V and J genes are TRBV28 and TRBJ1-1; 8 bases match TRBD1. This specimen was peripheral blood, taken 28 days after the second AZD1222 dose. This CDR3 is CASSLSGGNTEAFF. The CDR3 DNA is TGTGCCAGCAGTTTATCAGGGGGCAACACTGAAGCTTTCTTT.